This TCR beta chain was captured by sequencing in a study of blood T cell repertoires in COVID-19. Germline V gene sequence: CDR1 MNHEY, CDR2 SMNVEV (reference sequence). V was pared by 8 bases and J by 14 bases, with 26 bases of the junction left unmatched. The CDR3 is 16 residues long. TCRdb's copy holds only in-frame clones and misses some; the assay was immunoSEQ multiplex PCR. The table lists roughly 70,000 clones, approximately 71% of them singletons. The TCR sequence derives from a man in his 70s with COVID-19, enrolled during active disease. The gene calls are TRBV27 and TRBJ1-2, with TRBD1 identical over 7 bases. Sample: peripheral blood. The CDR3 protein is CASSRALTGQRGAWTF. The CDR3 DNA is TGTGCCAGCTCCAGGGCACTCACGGGACAGAGAGGGGCGTGGACCTTC.